The clone carrying this TCR beta chain appeared a few times. Its specificity is not known. Germline and genes here are mouse. The CDR3 end falls 3 residues outside the read, so it is completed with the germline J gene. V was trimmed by 1 base and J by 8 bases, leaving 6 bases between them. CDR1 and CDR2 from the germline V gene are NSQYPW and LRSPGD (reference sequence). CDR3 size: 13 residues. Extracted RNA was reverse transcribed into cDNA, the sequencing template. Assay: immunoSEQ multiplex PCR; the TCRdb copy retains only in-frame clones and omits some. This sample carries over 250,000 clones, none of them present only once. The sample originates from a study of CD8+ T cells in alopecia areata. Study-level information: Skin-grafted roughly 7-11-week-old female C3H/HeJ mice received tissue from roughly 6-12-month-old C3H/HeJ donors with spontaneous alopecia. General study results and limits: Relative to normal scalp, lesional scalp, especially alopecia totalis/universalis, showed higher clonality. Patients shared TCRs less clearly than mice did, possibly owing to HLA.

CD4, CD8alpha, NKG2D, NKG2ACE and other markers were used to sort pooled cutaneous lymph node cells. The receptor was isolated from a C3H/HeJ mouse with alopecia areata. Strain MHC haplotype: H2-k. The sequencing sample was made of CD4+ T cells sorted from a lymph node. The V and J genes are TRBV1 and TRBJ1-6; D unclear. TRBJ1-6 is an ORF for which the function is uncertain. The CDR3: CTCSAVRDSPLYF. CDR3 bases read: TGCACCTGCAGTGCAGTGAGGGATTCGCCC.